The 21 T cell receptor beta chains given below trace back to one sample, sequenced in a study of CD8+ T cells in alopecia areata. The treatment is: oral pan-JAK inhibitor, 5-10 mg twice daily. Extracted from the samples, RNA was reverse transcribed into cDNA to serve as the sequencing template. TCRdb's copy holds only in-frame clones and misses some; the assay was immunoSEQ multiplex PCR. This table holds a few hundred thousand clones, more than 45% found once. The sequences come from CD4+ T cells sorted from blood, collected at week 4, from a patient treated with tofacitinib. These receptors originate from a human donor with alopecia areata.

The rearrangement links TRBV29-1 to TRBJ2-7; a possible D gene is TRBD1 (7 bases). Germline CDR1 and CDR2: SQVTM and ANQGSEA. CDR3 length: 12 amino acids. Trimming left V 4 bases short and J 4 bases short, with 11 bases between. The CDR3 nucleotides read TGCAGCGTTGGGACAGGACTATACGAGCAGTACTTC. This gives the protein CSVGTGLYEQYF.

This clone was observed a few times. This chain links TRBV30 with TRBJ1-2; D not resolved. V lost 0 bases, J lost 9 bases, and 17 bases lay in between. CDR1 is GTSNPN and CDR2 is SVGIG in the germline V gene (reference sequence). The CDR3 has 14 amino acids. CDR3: CAWSVGGTWKRYTF. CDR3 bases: TGTGCCTGGAGTGTAGGTGGCACCTGGAAGCGCTACACCTTC.

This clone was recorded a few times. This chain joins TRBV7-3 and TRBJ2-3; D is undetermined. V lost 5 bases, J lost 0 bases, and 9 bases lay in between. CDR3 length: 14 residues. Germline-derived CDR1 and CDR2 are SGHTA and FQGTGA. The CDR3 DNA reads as TGTGCCAGCAGCCGTGGACGAAGCACAGATACGCAGTATTTT. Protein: CASSRGRSTDTQYF.

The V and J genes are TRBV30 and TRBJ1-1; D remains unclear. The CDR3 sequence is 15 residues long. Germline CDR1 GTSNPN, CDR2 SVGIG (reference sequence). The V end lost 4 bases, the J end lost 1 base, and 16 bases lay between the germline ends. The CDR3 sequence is CAWIYFAGGNTEAFF. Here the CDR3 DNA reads TGTGCCTGGATCTATTTCGCAGGCGGGAACACTGAAGCTTTCTTT.

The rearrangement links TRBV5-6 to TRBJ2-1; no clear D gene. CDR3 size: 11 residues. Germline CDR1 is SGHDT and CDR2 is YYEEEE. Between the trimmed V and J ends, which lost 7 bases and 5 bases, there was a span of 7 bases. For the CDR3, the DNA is TGTGCCAGCCTTAAGGACAATGAGCAGTTCTTC. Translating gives CASLKDNEQFF.

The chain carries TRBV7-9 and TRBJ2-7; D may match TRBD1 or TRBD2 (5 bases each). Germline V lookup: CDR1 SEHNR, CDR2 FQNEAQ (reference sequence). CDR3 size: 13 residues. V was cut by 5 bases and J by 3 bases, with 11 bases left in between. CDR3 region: CASSPGPVYEQYF. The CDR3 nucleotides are TGTGCCAGCAGCCCGGGACCCGTCTACGAGCAGTACTTC.

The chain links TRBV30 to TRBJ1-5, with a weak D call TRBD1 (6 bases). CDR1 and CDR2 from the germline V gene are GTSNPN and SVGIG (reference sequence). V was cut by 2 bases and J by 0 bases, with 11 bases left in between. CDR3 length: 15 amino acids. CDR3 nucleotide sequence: TGTGCCTGGAGTTCAGGGGACTATAGCAATCAGCCCCAGCATTTT. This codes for CAWSSGDYSNQPQHF. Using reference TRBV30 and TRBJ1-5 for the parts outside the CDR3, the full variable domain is SQTIHQWPATLVQPVGSPLSLECTVEGTSNPNLYWYRQAAGRGLQLLFYSVGIGQISSEVPQNLSASRPQDRQFILSSKKLLLSDSGFYLCAWSSGDYSNQPQHFGDGTRLSIL.

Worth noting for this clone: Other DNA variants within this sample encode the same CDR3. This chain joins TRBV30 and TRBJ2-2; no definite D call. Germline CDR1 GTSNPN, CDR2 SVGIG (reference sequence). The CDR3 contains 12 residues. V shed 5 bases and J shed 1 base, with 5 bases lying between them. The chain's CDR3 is CAWSRNTGELFF. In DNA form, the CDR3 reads TGTGCCTGGTCCAGGAACACCGGGGAGCTGTTTTTT.

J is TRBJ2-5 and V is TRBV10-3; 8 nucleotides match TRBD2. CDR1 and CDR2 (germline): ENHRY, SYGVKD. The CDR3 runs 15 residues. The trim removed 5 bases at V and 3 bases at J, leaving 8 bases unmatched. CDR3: CAISPHHSGEETQYF. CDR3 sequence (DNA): TGTGCCATCAGTCCTCATCATAGCGGGGAAGAGACCCAGTACTTC.

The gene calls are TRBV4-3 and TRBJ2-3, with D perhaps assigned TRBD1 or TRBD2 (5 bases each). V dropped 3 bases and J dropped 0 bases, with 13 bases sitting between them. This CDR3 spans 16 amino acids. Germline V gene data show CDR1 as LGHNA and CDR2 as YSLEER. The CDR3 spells CASSQGMGVSTDTQYF. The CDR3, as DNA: TGCGCCAGCAGCCAGGGGATGGGGGTCAGCACAGATACGCAGTATTTT.

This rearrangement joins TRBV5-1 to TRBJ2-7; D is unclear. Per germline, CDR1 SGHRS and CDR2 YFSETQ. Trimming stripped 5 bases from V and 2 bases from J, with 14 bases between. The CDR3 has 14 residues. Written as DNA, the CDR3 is TGCGCCAGCAGTAGGACGAACAGAGCCTACGAGCAGTACTTC. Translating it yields CASSRTNRAYEQYF.

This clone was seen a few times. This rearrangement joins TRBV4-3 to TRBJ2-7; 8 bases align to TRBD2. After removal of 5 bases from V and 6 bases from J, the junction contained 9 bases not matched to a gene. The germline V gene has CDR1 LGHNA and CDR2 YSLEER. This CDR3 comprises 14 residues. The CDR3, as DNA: TGCGCCAGCAGCTTGGACCCCGGGGGGGCCGAGCAGTACTTC. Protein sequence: CASSLDPGGAEQYF.

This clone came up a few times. The CDR3 spells CASSGRAKATNEKLFF. The CDR3 bases are TGTGCCAGCAGTGGACGGGCTAAAGCAACTAATGAAAAACTGTTTTTT. This rearrangement joins TRBV27 to TRBJ1-4, with unresolved D. V was trimmed by 5 bases and J by 0 bases, leaving 13 bases between them. Per the germline V gene, CDR1 is MNHEY and CDR2 is SMNVEV (reference sequence). The CDR3 sequence is 16 residues long.

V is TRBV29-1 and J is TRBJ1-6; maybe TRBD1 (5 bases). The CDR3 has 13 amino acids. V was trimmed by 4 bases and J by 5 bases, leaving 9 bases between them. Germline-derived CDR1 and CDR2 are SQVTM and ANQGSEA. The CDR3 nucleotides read TGCAGCGTTGGAGGGGAGGATAATTCACCCCTCCACTTT. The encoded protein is CSVGGEDNSPLHF.

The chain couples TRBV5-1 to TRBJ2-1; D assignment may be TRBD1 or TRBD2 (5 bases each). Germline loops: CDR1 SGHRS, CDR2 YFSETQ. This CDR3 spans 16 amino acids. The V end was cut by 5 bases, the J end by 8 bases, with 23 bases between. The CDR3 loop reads CASSPFTGALRDEQFF. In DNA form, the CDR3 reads TGCGCCAGCAGTCCCTTCACCGGGGCGCTACGGGATGAGCAGTTCTTC. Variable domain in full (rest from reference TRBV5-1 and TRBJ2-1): KAGVTQTPRYLIKTRGQQVTLSCSPISGHRSVSWYQQTPGQGLQFLFEYFSETQRNKGNFPGRFSGRQFSNSRSEMNVSTLELGDSALYLCASSPFTGALRDEQFFGPGTRLTVL.

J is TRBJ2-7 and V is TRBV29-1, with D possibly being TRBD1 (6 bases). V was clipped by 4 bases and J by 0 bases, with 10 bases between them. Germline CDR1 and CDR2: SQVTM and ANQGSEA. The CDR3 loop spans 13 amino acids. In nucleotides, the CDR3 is TGCAGCGTTGGGGGGCGCCTCTCCTACGAGCAGTACTTC. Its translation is CSVGGRLSYEQYF.

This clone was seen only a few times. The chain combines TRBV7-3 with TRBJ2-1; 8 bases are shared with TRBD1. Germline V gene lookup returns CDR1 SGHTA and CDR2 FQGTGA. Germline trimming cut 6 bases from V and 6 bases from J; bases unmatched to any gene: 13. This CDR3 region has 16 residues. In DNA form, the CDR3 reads TGTGCCAGCAGTCCACGACAGGGGACGACCTTCAATGAGCAGTTCTTC. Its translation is CASSPRQGTTFNEQFF.

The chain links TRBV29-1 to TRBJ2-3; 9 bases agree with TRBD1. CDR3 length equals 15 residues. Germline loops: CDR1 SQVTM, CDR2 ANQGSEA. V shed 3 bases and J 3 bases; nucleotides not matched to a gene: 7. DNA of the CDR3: TGCAGCGTTGAGGCCGGGACAGGGCGGACAGATACGCAGTATTTT. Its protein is CSVEAGTGRTDTQYF.

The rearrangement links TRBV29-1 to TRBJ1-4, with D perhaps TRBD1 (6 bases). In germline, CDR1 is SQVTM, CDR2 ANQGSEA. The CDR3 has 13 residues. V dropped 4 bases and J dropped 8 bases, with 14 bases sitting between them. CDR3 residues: CSVVQGREEKLFF. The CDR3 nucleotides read TGCAGCGTTGTCCAGGGGCGGGAAGAAAAACTGTTTTTT.

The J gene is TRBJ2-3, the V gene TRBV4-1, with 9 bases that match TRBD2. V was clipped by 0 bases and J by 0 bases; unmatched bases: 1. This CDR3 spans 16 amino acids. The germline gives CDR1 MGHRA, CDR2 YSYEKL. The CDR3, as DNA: TGCGCCAGCAGCCAAGATCTAGCGGGGAGCACAGATACGCAGTATTTT. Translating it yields CASSQDLAGSTDTQYF.

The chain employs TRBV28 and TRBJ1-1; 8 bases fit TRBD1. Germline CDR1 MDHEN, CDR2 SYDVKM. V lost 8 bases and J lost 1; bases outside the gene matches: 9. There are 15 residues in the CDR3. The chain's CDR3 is CASVGAGQANTEAFF. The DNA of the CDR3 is TGTGCCAGCGTCGGCGCGGGACAGGCGAACACTGAAGCTTTCTTT.